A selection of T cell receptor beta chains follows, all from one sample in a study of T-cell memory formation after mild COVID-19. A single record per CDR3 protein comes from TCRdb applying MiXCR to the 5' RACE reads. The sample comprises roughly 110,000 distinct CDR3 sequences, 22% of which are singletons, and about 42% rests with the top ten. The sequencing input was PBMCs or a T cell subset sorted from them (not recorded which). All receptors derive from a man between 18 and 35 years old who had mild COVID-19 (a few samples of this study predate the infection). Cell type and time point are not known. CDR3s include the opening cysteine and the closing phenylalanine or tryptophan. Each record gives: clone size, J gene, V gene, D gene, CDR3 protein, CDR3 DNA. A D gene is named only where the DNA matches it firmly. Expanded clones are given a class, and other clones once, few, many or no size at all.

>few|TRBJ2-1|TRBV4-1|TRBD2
CASSQPSALAGGRYEQFF
TGCGCCAGCAGCCAGCCTTCCGCCCTAGCGGGGGGGCGGTATGAGCAGTTCTTC
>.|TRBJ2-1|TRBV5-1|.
CASSFFGREIHNEQFF
TGCGCCAGCAGCTTTTTTGGCAGAGAAATCCACAATGAGCAGTTCTTC
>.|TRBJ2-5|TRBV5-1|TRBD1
CASSFYSPGQIQETQYF
TGCGCCAGCAGCTTTTACTCCCCGGGACAGATCCAAGAGACCCAGTACTTC
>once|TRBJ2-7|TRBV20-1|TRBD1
CSARTGDSPYEQYF
TGCAGTGCCCGAACCGGGGACAGTCCCTACGAGCAGTACTTC
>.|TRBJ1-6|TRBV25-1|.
CASRGSYNSPLHF
TGTGCCAGCAGGGGCTCCTATAATTCACCCCTCCACTTT
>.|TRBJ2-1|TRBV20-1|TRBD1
CSARGTGWGNEQFF
TGCAGTGCTAGAGGGACAGGGTGGGGGAATGAGCAGTTCTTC
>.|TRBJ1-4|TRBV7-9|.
CASSPLGEGLFF
TGTGCCAGCAGCCCCCTGGGGGAGGGGCTGTTTTTT
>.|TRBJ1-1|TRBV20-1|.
CSARSTYSGNTEAFF
TGCAGTGCTAGATCGACTTACTCTGGGAACACTGAAGCTTTCTTT
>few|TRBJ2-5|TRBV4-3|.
CASSQDSITETQYF
TGCGCCAGCAGCCAAGATTCCATAACGGAGACCCAGTACTTC
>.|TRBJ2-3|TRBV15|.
CATSRVTMVGTDTQYF
TGTGCCACCAGCAGAGTCACGATGGTAGGCACAGATACGCAGTATTTT
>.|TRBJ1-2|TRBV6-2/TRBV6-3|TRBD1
CASQWPGQLNYGYTF
TGTGCCTCTCAATGGCCGGGACAGCTTAACTATGGCTACACCTTC
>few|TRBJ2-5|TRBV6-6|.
CASSYQGIFGETQYF
TGTGCCAGCAGTTACCAGGGGATATTCGGGGAGACCCAGTACTTC
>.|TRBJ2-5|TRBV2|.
CASSEPAPNETQYF
TGTGCCAGCAGTGAGCCGGCCCCCAATGAGACCCAGTACTTC
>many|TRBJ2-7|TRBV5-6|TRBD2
CASRPGGSSYEQYF
TGTGCCAGCAGGCCGGGGGGAAGCTCCTACGAGCAGTACTTC
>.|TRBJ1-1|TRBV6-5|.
CASSYSWTGNTEAFF
TGTGCCAGCAGTTACTCTTGGACGGGGAACACTGAAGCTTTCTTT
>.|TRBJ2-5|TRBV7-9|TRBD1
CASSTGGEETQYF
TGTGCCAGCAGCACAGGGGGCGAAGAGACCCAGTACTTC
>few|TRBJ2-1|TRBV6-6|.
CASTNGALYNEQFF
TGTGCCAGCACCAACGGGGCTTTGTACAATGAGCAGTTCTTC
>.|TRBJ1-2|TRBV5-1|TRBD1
CASSATGGGHVNYGYTF
TGCGCCAGCAGCGCGACAGGGGGGGGACACGTCAACTATGGCTACACCTTC
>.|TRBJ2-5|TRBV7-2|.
CASSFSPEETQYF
TGTGCCAGCAGCTTCTCGCCAGAAGAGACCCAGTACTTC
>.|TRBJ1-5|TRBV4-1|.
CASSQVSGTGQPQHF
TGCGCCAGCAGCCAAGTGTCGGGGACGGGTCAGCCCCAGCATTTT
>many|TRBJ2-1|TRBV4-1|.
CASSQGAAYNEQFF
TGCGCCAGCAGCCAAGGGGCAGCCTACAATGAGCAGTTCTTC
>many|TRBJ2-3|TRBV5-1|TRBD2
CASSPSIAGFPDTQYF
TGCGCCAGCAGCCCCAGTATAGCGGGGTTCCCAGATACGCAGTATTTT
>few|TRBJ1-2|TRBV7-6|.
CASSAKGGFAYGYTF
TGTGCCAGCAGCGCCAAGGGAGGGTTCGCCTATGGCTACACCTTC
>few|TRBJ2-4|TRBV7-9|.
CASSLTVDIQYF
TGTGCCAGCAGCCTCACAGTGGACATTCAGTACTTC